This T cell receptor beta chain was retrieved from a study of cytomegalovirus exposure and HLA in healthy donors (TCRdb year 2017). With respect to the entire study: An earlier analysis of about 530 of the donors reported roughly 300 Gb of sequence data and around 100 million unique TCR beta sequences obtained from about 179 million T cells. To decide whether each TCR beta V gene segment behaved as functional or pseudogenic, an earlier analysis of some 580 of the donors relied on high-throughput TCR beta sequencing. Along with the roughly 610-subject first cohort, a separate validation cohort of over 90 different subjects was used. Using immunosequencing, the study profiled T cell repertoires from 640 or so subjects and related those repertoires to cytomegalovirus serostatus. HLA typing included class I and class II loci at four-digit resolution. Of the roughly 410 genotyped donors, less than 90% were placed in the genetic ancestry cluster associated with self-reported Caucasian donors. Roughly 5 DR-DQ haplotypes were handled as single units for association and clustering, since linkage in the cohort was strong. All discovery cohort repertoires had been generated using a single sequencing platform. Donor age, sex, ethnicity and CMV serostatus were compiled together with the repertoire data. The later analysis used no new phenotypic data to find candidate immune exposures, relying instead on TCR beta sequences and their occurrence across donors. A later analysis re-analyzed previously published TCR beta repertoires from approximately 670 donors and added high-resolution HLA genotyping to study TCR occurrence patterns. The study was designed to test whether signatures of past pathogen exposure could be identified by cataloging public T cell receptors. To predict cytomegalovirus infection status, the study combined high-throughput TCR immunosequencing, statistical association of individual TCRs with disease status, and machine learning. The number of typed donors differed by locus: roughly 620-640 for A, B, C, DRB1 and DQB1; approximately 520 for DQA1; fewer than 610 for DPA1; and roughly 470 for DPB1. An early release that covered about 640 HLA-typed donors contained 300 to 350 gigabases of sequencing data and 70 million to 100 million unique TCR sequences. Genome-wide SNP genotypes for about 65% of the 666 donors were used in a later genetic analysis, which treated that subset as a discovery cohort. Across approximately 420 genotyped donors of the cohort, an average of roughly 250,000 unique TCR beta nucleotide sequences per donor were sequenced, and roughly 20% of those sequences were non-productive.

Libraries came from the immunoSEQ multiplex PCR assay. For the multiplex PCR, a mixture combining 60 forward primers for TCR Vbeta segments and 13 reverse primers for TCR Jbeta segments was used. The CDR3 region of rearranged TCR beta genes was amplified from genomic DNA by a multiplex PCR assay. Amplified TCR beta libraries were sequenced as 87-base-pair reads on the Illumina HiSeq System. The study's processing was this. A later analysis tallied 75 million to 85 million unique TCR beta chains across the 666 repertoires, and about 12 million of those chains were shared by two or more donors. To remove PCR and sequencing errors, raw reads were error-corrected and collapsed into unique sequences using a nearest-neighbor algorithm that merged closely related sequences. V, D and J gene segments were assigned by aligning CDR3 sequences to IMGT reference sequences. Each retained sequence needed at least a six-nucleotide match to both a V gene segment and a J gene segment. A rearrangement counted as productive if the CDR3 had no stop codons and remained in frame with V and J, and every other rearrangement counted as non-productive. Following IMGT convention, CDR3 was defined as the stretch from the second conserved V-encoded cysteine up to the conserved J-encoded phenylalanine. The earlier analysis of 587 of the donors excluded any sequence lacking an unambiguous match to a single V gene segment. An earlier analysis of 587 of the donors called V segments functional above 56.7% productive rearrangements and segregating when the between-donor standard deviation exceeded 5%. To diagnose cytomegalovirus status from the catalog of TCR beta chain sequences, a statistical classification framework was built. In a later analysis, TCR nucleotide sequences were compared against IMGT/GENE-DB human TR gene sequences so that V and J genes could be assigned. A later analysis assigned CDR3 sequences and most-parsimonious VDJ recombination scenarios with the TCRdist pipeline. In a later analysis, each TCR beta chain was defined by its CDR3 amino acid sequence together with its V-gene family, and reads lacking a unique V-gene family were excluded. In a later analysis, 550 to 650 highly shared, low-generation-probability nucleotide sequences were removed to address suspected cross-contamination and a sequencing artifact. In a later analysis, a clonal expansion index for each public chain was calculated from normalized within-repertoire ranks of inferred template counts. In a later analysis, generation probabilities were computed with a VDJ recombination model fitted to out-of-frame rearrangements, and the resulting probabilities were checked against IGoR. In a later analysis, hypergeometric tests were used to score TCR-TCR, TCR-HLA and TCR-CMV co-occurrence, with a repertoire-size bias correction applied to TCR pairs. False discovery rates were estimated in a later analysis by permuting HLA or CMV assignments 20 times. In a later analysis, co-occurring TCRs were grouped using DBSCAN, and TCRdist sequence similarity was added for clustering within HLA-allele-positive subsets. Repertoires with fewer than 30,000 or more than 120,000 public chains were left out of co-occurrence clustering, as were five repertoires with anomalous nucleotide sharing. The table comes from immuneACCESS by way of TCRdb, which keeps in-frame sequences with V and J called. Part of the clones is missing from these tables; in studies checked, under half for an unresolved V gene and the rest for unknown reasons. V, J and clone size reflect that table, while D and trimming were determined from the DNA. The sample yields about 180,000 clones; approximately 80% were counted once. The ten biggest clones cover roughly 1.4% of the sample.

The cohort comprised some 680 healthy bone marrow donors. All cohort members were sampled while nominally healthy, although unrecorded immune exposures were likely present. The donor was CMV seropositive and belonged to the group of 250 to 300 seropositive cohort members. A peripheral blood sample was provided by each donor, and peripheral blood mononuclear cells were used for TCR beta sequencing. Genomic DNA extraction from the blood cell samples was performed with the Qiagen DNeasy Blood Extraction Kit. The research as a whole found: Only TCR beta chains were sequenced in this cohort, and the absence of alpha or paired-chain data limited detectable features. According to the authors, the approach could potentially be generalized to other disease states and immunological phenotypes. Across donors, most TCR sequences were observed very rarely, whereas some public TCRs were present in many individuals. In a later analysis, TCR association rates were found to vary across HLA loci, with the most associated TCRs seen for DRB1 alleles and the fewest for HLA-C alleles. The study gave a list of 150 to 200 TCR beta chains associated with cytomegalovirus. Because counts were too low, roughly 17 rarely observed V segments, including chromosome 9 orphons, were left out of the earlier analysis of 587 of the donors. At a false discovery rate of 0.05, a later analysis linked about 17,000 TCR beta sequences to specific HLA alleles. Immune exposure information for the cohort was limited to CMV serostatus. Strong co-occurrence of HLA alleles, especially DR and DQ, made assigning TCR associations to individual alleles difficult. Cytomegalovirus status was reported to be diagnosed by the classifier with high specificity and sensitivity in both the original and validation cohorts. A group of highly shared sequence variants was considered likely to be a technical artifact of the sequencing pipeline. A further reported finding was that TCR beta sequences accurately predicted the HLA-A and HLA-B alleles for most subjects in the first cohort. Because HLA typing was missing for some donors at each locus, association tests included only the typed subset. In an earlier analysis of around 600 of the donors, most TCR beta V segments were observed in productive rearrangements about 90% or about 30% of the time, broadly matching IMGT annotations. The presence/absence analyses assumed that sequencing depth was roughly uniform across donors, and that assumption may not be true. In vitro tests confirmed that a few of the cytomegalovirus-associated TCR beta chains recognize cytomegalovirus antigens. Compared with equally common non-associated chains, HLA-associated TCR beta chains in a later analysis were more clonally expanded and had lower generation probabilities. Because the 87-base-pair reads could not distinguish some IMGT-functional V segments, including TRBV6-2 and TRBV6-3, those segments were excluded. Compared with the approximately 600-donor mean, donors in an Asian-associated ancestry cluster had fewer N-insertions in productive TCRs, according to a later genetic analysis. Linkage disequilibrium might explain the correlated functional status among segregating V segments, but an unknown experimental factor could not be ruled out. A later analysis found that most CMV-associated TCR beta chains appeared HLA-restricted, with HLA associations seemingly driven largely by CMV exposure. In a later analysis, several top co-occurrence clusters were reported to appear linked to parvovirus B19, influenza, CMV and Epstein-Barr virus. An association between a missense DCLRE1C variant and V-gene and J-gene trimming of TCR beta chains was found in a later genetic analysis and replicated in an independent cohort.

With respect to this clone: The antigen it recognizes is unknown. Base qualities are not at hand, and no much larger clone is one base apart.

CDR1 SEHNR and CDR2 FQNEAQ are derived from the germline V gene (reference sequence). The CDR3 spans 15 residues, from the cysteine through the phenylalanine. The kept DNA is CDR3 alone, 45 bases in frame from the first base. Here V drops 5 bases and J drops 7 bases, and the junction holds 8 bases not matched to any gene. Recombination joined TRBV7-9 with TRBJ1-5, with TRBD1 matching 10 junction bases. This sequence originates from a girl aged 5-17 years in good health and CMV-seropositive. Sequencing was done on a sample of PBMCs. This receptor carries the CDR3 CASSPYGQGEQPQHF. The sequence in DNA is TGTGCCAGCAGCCCATACGGACAGGGGGAACAGCCCCAGCATTTT.